Listed below are T cell receptor beta chains from one sample, sequenced in a study of T cell responses to AZD1222 COVID-19 vaccine. The table came from immunoSEQ multiplex PCR; TCRdb's copy has only in-frame clones and leaves some out. The sample yields 150,000 or so clones, around 93% seen once. This material consisted of peripheral blood, taken on day 0 of AZD1222 vaccination. Source of these receptors: an adult in good health. Each CDR3 is given with its conserved first and last residue.

cdr3_length	j_call	v_call	cdr3_aa
15	TRBJ1-2	TRBV6-6	CASSYSDRATGGYTF
16	TRBJ2-1	TRBV4-1	CASSQTGARPYNEQFF
15	TRBJ1-2	TRBV19	CASSIAGQANYGYTF
15	TRBJ2-3	TRBV4-1	CASGGVRDNTDTQYF
15	TRBJ1-2	TRBV28	CASSFEVPGRGGYTF
13	TRBJ2-7	TRBV29-1	CSAGPVGSYEQYF
18	TRBJ2-1	TRBV4-1	CASSGGGGRRTSYNEQFF
14	TRBJ1-3	TRBV28	CASTGGYSGNTIYF
11	TRBJ1-2	TRBV30	CAWNAVYGYTF
15	TRBJ1-3	TRBV5-4	CASSLSQGSGNTIYF